This TCR beta chain was obtained from a study of OX40 agonist ivuxolimab in advanced cancers. On the study more broadly: Those enrolled were 82.7% male, with a mean age of around 60 years and ages from roughly 23 to 79.

For this clone: What it binds is not known.

The CDR3 sequence is 16 residues long. Germline-derived CDR1 and CDR2 are MNHEY and SMNVEV (reference sequence). The V end was cut by 5 bases, the J end by 6 bases, with 22 bases between. The data were produced by immunoSEQ multiplex PCR, yet TCRdb's version contains in-frame clones alone and is incomplete. The sample holds about 62,000 clones, about four fifths seen once. Broader study findings: At doses 0.1 to 3.0 mg/kg, CD4+ and CD8+ clones expanded.

This sequence joins TRBV27 and TRBJ1-2; TRBD1 is a possible D gene (6 bases). This TCR was recovered from an adult with an advanced solid tumor such as melanoma, head and neck, liver or kidney cancer. Sequenced material: CD4+ or CD8+ T cells sorted from blood, taken in a trial of the OX40 agonist ivuxolimab. CDR3 sequence: CASSLQGWGLIDGYTF. The CDR3 nucleotides are TGTGCCAGCAGTCTGCAGGGGTGGGGGTTAATTGATGGCTACACCTTC.